This T cell receptor beta chain was sequenced in a study of cytomegalovirus exposure and HLA in healthy donors. A multiplex PCR was run with 60 Vbeta primers and 13 Jbeta primers. Measured with immunoSEQ multiplex PCR; TCRdb has only the in-frame clones, and not every one. This sample yields 150,000 to 200,000 clones, of which roughly 80% are seen a single time; about 0.24% belongs to the top ten. The V gene lost 4 bases and the J gene lost 5 bases, with 15 bases spanning the gap. The CDR3 runs to 14 residues. Germline V gene data show CDR1 as SGHDT and CDR2 as YYEEEE. The gene calls are TRBV5-6 and TRBJ1-2; D not certain. The receptor was isolated from a boy aged 10-17 years in good health and CMV-seronegative. The specimen sequenced was PBMCs. The CDR3 loop reads CASSPGPGVYGYTF. The CDR3 bases are TGTGCCAGCAGCCCCGGGCCGGGAGTGTATGGCTACACCTTC.